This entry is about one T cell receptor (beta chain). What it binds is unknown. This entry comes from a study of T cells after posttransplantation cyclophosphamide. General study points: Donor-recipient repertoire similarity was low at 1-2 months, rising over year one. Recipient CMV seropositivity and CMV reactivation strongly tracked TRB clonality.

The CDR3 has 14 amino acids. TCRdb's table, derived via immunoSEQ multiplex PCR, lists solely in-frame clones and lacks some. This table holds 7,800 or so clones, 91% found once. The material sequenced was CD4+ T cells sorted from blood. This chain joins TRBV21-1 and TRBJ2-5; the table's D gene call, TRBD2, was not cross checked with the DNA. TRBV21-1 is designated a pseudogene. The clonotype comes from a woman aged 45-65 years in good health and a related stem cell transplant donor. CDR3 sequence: CAGTDESGQETQYF. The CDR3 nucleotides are TGTGCCGGCACGGACGAAAGCGGTCAAGAGACCCAGTACTTC.